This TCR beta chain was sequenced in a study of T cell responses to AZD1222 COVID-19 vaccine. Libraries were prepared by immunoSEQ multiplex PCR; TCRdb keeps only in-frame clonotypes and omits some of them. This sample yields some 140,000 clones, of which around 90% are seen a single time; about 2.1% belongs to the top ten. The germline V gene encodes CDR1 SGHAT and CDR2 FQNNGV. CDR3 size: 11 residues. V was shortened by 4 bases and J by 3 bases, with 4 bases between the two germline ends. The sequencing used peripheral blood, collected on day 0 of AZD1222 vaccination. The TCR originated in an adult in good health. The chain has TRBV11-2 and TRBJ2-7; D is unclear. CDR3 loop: CASSSIYEQYF. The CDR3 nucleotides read TGTGCCAGCAGCTCCATCTACGAGCAGTACTTC.